Given below is one TCR beta chain in context. Antigen unknown. These data are taken from a study of cytomegalovirus exposure and HLA in healthy donors. Study conclusions and caveats: Cytomegalovirus status was reportedly diagnosed by the classifier with high specificity and sensitivity.

The donors were in the roughly 130-subject validation cohort, distinct from the approximately 670-subject first cohort. Repertoires were generated with immunoSEQ multiplex PCR, while TCRdb's copy carries only in-frame clones and drops some. The sample includes 130,000 to 150,000 clones, 80% to 90% of them seen just once. The material sequenced was PBMCs. This sequence was found in a woman between 18 and 29 years old in good health and CMV-seropositive.

CDR3 in amino acids: CASSDDGGALAKNIQYF. DNA for the CDR3: TGTGCCAGCAGCGACGACGGGGGGGCGCTAGCCAAAAACATTCAGTACTTC. The V and J genes are TRBV9 and TRBJ2-4; 8 nucleotides agree with TRBD2. J gave up 0 bases and V 3 bases, and 8 bases lay outside the gene matches. The CDR3 contains 17 residues. In germline, CDR1 is SGDLS, CDR2 YYNGEE.